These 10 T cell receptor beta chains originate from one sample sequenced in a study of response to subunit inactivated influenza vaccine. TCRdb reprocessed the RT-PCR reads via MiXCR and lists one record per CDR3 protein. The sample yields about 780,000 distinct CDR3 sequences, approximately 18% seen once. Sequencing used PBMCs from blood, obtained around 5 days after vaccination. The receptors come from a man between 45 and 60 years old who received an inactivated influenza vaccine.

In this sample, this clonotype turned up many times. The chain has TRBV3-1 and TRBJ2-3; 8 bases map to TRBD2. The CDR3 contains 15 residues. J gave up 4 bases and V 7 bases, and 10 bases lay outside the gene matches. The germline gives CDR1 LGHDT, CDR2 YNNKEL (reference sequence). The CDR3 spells CASTGAGEAADTQYF. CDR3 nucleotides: TGTGCCAGCACCGGAGCGGGAGAAGCGGCAGATACGCAGTATTTT.

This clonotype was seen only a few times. CDR3 residues: CSALLGGLAGALYEQYF. The CDR3 bases are TGCAGTGCGCTACTAGGGGGGCTAGCGGGCGCTTTGTACGAGCAGTACTTC. This chain links TRBV20-1 with TRBJ2-7, with 8 bases that match TRBD2. The junction had 20 bases not matched to a gene; V was cut back by 6 bases and J by 4 bases. Germline V gene data show CDR1 as DFQATT and CDR2 as SNEGSKA (reference sequence). CDR3 length equals 17 residues.

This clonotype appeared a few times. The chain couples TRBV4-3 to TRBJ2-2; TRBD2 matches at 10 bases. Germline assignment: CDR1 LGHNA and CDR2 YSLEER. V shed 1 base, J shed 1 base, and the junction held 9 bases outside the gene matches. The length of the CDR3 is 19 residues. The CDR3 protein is CASSQVQGSGGLNTGELFF. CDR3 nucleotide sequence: TGCGCCAGCAGCCAAGTTCAGGGTAGCGGGGGGCTGAACACCGGGGAGCTGTTTTTT.

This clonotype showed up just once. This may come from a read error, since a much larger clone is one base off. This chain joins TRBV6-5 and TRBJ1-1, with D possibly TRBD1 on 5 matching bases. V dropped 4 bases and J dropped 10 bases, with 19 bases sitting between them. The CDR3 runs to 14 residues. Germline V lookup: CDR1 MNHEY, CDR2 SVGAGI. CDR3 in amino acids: CASSLYLGRDGAFF. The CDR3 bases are TGTGCCAGCAGTTTGTATCTAGGCCGGGACGGAGCTTTCTTT.

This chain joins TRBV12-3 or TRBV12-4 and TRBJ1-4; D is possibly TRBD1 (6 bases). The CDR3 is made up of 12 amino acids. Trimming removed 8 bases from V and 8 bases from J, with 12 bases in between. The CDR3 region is CASGHRVEKLFF. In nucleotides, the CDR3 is TGTGCCAGCGGTCACAGGGTCGAAAAACTGTTTTTT.

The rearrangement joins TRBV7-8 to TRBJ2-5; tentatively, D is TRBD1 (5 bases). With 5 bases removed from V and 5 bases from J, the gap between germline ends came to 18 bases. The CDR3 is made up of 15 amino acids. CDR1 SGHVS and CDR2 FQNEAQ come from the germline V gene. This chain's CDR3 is CASSPTRTTLETQYF. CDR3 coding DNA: TGTGCCAGCAGCCCGACTCGGACAACCCTTGAGACCCAGTACTTC.

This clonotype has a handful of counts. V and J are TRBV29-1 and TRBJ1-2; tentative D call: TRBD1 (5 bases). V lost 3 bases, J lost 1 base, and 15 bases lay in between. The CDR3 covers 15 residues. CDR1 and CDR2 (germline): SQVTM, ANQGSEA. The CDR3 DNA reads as TGCAGCGTTGACCGAAAGACAGAGAGTAACTATGGCTACACCTTC. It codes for CSVDRKTESNYGYTF. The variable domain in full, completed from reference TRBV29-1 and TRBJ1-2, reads SAVISQKPSRDICQRGTSLTIQCQVDSQVTMMFWYRQQPGQSLTLIATANQGSEATYESGFVIDKFPISRPNLTFSTLTVSNMSPEDSSIYLCSVDRKTESNYGYTFGSGTRLTVV.

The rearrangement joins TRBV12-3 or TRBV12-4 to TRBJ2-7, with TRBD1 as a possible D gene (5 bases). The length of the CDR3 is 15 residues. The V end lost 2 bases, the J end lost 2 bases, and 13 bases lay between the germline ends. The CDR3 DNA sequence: TGTGCCAGCAGTTTAATAGGGGCAGCACCCTACGAGCAGTACTTC. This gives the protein CASSLIGAAPYEQYF.

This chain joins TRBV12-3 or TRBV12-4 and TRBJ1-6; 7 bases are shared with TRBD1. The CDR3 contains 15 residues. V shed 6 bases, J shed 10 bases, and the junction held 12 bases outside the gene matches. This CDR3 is CASSLGGAAGSPLHF. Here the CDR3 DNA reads TGTGCCAGCAGCCTAGGGGGCGCGGCCGGATCACCCCTCCACTTT.

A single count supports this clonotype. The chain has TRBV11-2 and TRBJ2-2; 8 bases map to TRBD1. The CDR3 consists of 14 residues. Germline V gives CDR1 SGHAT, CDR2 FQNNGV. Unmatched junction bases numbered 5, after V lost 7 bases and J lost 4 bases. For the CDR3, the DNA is TGTGCCAGCACCGACAGGGGCCCCACCGGGGAGCTGTTTTTT. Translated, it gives CASTDRGPTGELFF.